These 32 T cell receptor beta chains were sequenced from one sample in a study of T-cell memory formation after mild COVID-19. TCRdb re-called the 5' RACE reads with MiXCR, one entry per CDR3 protein. The table records around 160,000 distinct CDR3 sequences, approximately 10% of them present only once. The sequencing sample was made of PBMCs or a T cell subset sorted from them (not recorded which). Receptors originate from a man between 18 and 29 years old who had mild COVID-19 (a few samples of this study predate the infection). Cell type and time point are not known.

There are many counts of this clonotype. The chain employs TRBV7-2 and TRBJ2-5; 7 nucleotides align to TRBD1. This CDR3 is 14 amino acids long. Germline values: CDR1 SGHTA, CDR2 FQGNSA. V trimming: 11 bases; J trimming: 5 bases; junction bases outside the gene matches: 14. The CDR3 protein is CASGRGFKWETQYF. In nucleotides, the CDR3 is TGTGCCTCGGGCAGGGGGTTCAAATGGGAGACCCAGTACTTC.

The chain is built from TRBV7-9 and TRBJ1-5, with a weak D call TRBD1 (6 bases). The CDR3 is 15 residues long. In germline, CDR1 is SEHNR, CDR2 FQNEAQ (reference sequence). The ends were cut back, 5 bases at V and 2 bases at J, with 13 bases in the middle. Here the CDR3 reads CASSLGASGNQPQHF. The CDR3 DNA reads TGTGCCAGCAGCCTGGGGGCCTCCGGCAATCAGCCCCAGCATTTT.

The chain employs TRBV5-1 and TRBJ1-1; unclear D gene. V was clipped by 5 bases and J by 2 bases, with 13 bases between them. CDR3 length: 14 residues. Germline values: CDR1 SGHRS, CDR2 YFSETQ. CDR3 protein: CASRVGTVNTEAFF. For the CDR3, the DNA is TGCGCCAGCAGGGTGGGTACGGTTAACACTGAAGCTTTCTTT.

This clonotype came up a few times. The chain uses TRBV5-1 and TRBJ2-2, with D hard to call. Germline CDR1 is SGHRS and CDR2 is YFSETQ. Trimming took off 6 bases at V and 3 bases at J, with 15 bases between the two ends. The CDR3 runs to 15 residues. CDR3 amino acids: CASKVFPGDTGELFF. CDR3 bases: TGCGCCAGCAAGGTCTTCCCGGGCGACACCGGGGAGCTGTTTTTT.

The sample holds a few counts of this clonotype. The chain combines TRBV14 with TRBJ2-2; 10 positions agree with TRBD1. With V trimmed by 1 base and J by 4 bases, 6 bases remained unmatched. Germline V CDR1 and CDR2: SGHDN, FVKESK. CDR3 length: 17 amino acids. This CDR3 is CASSQGSRTGGTGELFF. CDR3 DNA: TGTGCCAGCAGCCAAGGGTCTAGGACAGGGGGCACCGGGGAGCTGTTTTTT.

The J gene is TRBJ1-2, the V gene TRBV12-3 or TRBV12-4; no clear D. The V end was cut by 8 bases, the J end by 2 bases, with 18 bases between. The CDR3 loop spans 15 amino acids. CDR3 in amino acids: CASSRMVVENYGYTF. For the CDR3, the DNA is TGTGCCAGCTCCCGGATGGTTGTAGAGAACTATGGCTACACCTTC.

This clonotype was seen ten or more times. The V and J genes are TRBV6-5 and TRBJ2-2; 9 bases line up with TRBD1. From germline, CDR1 is MNHEY and CDR2 SVGAGI. Trimming took 5 bases from V and 5 from J; bases not matched to a gene: 9. This CDR3 region has 16 residues. CDR3 sequence (DNA): TGTGCCAGCAGTGAATTGCCGGGACAGGGAACCGGGGAGCTGTTTTTT. Its protein is CASSELPGQGTGELFF.

The CDR3: CASSTPKDTQYF. The CDR3, as DNA: TGCGCCAGCAGCACCCCGAAGGATACGCAGTATTTT. The J gene is TRBJ2-3, the V gene TRBV5-1, with D hard to call. The CDR3 loop spans 12 amino acids. Trimming stripped 4 bases from V and 6 bases from J, with 9 bases between. Germline V gene lookup returns CDR1 SGHRS and CDR2 YFSETQ. Supplemented by reference TRBV5-1 and TRBJ2-3, the full variable domain reads KAGVTQTPRYLIKTRGQQVTLSCSPISGHRSVSWYQQTPGQGLQFLFEYFSETQRNKGNFPGRFSGRQFSNSRSEMNVSTLELGDSALYLCASSTPKDTQYFGPGTRLTVL.

There are many counts of this clonotype. The rearrangement joins TRBV18 to TRBJ2-3; D ambiguous. V was clipped by 8 bases and J by 6 bases, with 9 bases between them. In germline, CDR1 is KGHSH, CDR2 LQKENI. CDR3 size: 11 residues. The CDR3 sequence: CASSPQDTQYF. The CDR3 DNA follows: TGTGCCAGCAGCCCTCAGGATACGCAGTATTTT.

The genes are TRBV28 and TRBJ1-5; D is perhaps TRBD1 (6 bases). The V end was cut by 7 bases, the J end by 7 bases, with 17 bases between. Germline loops: CDR1 MDHEN, CDR2 SYDVKM. The CDR3 extends over 14 amino acids. The CDR3 DNA reads as TGTGCCAGCACCCCGCCGGGGGGCGGGCAGCCCCAGCATTTT. It translates to CASTPPGGGQPQHF.

The sample holds a few counts of this clonotype. The genes are TRBV24-1 and TRBJ2-1; 9 positions match TRBD2. The CDR3 is 17 residues long. V shed 4 bases and J 0 bases; nucleotides not matched to a gene: 6. The germline gives CDR1 KGHDR, CDR2 SFDVKD. CDR3 residues: CATSDPTSGYSYNEQFF. The CDR3 DNA follows: TGTGCCACCAGTGACCCAACTAGCGGGTACTCCTACAATGAGCAGTTCTTC.

The chain has TRBV28 and TRBJ2-1; TRBD1 matches 7 bases. CDR1 MDHEN and CDR2 SYDVKM come from the germline V gene. V lost 8 bases, J lost 1 base, and 11 bases stayed unmatched. This CDR3 has 16 residues. The CDR3 sequence: CASDQPFRGSYNEQFF. The DNA of the CDR3 is TGTGCCAGCGACCAACCATTCAGGGGGTCCTACAATGAGCAGTTCTTC.

This clonotype was detected a few times. This chain uses TRBV25-1 with TRBJ2-4; D gene ambiguous. V was pared by 3 bases and J by 8 bases, with 17 bases between. The CDR3 is made up of 15 amino acids. Germline CDR1 is MGHDK and CDR2 is SYGVNS. The CDR3, as DNA: TGTGCCAGCAGTGACCAACGGACCCCTGAGGACATTCAGTACTTC. Its translation is CASSDQRTPEDIQYF.

This chain uses TRBV5-1 with TRBJ2-3; D possibly corresponds to TRBD2 (5 bases). Germline assignment: CDR1 SGHRS and CDR2 YFSETQ. This CDR3 has 15 amino acids. The V and J ends lost 6 bases and 0 bases respectively, with 14 bases between them. The CDR3 here is CASNWASSSTDTQYF. The CDR3 nucleotides read TGCGCCAGCAATTGGGCTAGCTCTAGCACAGATACGCAGTATTTT.

This clonotype came up a few times. This chain joins TRBV4-1 and TRBJ1-1; 10 bases fit TRBD1. The CDR3 is 13 amino acids. J gave up 10 bases and V 3 bases, and 5 bases lay outside the gene matches. CDR1 and CDR2 from the germline V gene are MGHRA and YSYEKL. The chain's CDR3 is CASSQPGQGTAFF. CDR3 in DNA: TGCGCCAGCAGCCAGCCGGGACAGGGGACAGCTTTCTTT.

The table lists this clonotype with a few counts. A much larger clone lies one base from this, so it may be a read error. The rearrangement joins TRBV6-4 to TRBJ2-3; 10 bases fit TRBD2. Germline lookup yields CDR1 MRHNA and CDR2 SNTAGT. The CDR3 has 15 amino acids. CDR3 amino acids: CASSESGGATDTHYF. The CDR3 bases are TGTGCCAGCAGTGAAAGCGGGGGGGCCACAGATACGCATTATTTT.

The chain carries TRBV12-2 and TRBJ1-6. TRBV12-2 is described as a pseudogene. The CDR3 has 13 amino acids. The CDR3 is CASSPPGRSPLHF. CDR3 DNA: TGTGCAAGTTCCCCTCCCGGGCGGTCACCCCTCCACTTT.

This clonotype was detected a few times. The V gene is TRBV6-6, the J gene TRBJ1-4; no clear D. Germline V lookup: CDR1 MNHNY, CDR2 SVGAGI (reference sequence). The CDR3 is 12 amino acids. V was cut by 6 bases and J by 8 bases, with 10 bases left in between. CDR3 DNA: TGTGCCAGCAGAAGGGCCGGGGAAAAACTGTTTTTT. This gives the protein CASRRAGEKLFF.

CDR3 sequence: CASSYYPGRSNSPLHF. In DNA, the CDR3 is TGTGCCAGCAGTTACTATCCGGGACGGAGTAATTCACCCCTCCACTTT. V and J are TRBV6-2 or TRBV6-3 and TRBJ1-6, with D tentatively TRBD1 (5 bases). Deletions cut 1 base from V and 6 bases from J, with 13 bases between. There are 16 residues in the CDR3. Germline values: CDR1 MNHEY, CDR2 SVGEGT.

This chain uses TRBV7-9 with TRBJ2-7; TRBD1 matches at 8 bases. The junction had 5 bases not matched to a gene; V was cut back by 3 bases and J by 7 bases. Germline V gene data show CDR1 as SEHNR and CDR2 as FQNEAQ (reference sequence). The length of the CDR3 is 13 residues. In DNA form, the CDR3 reads TGTGCCAGCAGCTTCCAGGGGGCCGAGGAGCAGTACGTC. Translating it yields CASSFQGAEEQYV.

The chain uses TRBV18 and TRBJ1-1; no firm D call. Germline CDR1 and CDR2: KGHSH and LQKENI. V lost 3 bases, J lost 4 bases, and 9 bases lay in between. This CDR3 comprises 13 residues. The CDR3 DNA reads as TGTGCCAGCTCACCGAACGCACCCACTGAAGCTTTCTTT. It translates to CASSPNAPTEAFF.

This clonotype was seen a few times. The CDR3 here is CASSLRGGPGVYEQYV. The DNA for the CDR3 is TGTGCCAGCAGCTTAAGGGGGGGCCCCGGCGTCTACGAGCAGTACGTC. This chain links TRBV7-2 with TRBJ2-7, with a tentative D call TRBD2 (7 bases). CDR1 and CDR2 (germline): SGHTA, FQGNSA. Trimming removed 2 bases from V and 3 bases from J, with 17 bases in between. The CDR3 covers 16 residues.

This clonotype has a count of ten or more. This chain uses TRBV7-7 with TRBJ2-3; D unresolved. The CDR3 is 14 amino acids. The V and J ends lost 5 bases and 6 bases respectively, with 15 bases between them. CDR1 and CDR2 (germline): SSHAT, FNYEAQ (reference sequence). The DNA for the CDR3 is TGTGCCAGCAGCCCTGGGGTGGCTCTCGATACGCAGTATTTT. It yields the protein CASSPGVALDTQYF.

This clonotype was picked up a small number of times. V usage is TRBV4-3 and J usage is TRBJ1-2, with D perhaps matching TRBD1 (5 bases). The CDR3 is made up of 15 amino acids. Trimming removed 0 bases from V and 4 bases from J, with 12 bases in between. Looked up from germline, CDR1 is LGHNA and CDR2 is YSLEER. CDR3 sequence: CASSQDEGLPYGYTF. Written as DNA, the CDR3 is TGCGCCAGCAGCCAAGATGAGGGACTGCCCTATGGCTACACCTTC.

The sample holds a few counts of this clonotype. The chain uses TRBV5-1 and TRBJ1-6; TRBD1 agrees at 9 bases. From germline, CDR1 is SGHRS and CDR2 YFSETQ. After removal of 4 bases from V and 8 bases from J, the junction contained 10 bases not matched to a gene. The CDR3 spans 16 residues. This chain's CDR3 is CASSPRDRAEYSPLHF. The DNA for the CDR3 is TGCGCCAGCAGCCCCCGGGACAGGGCGGAATATTCACCCCTCCACTTT.

This clonotype was recorded a few times. The CDR3 region is CASSDLQRYTEAFF. CDR3 nucleotides: TGTGCCAGTAGTGATCTACAGCGGTACACTGAAGCTTTCTTT. The chain employs TRBV19 and TRBJ1-1, with D unresolved. The CDR3 loop spans 14 amino acids. Germline lookup yields CDR1 LNHDA and CDR2 SQIVND (reference sequence). V lost 5 bases and J lost 3, with 13 bases in between.

This clonotype was detected a few times. This rearrangement joins TRBV6-4 to TRBJ2-2, with D uncertain. The V gene's germline CDR1 is MRHNA and CDR2 SNTAGT. The CDR3 has 13 residues. V was cut by 6 bases and J by 5 bases, with 10 bases left in between. CDR3 nucleotides: TGTGCCAGCAGAGGAGAGCGAACCGGGGAGCTGTTTTTT. It encodes CASRGERTGELFF.

The chain links TRBV3-1 to TRBJ2-4; tentative D call: TRBD1 (6 bases). The length of the CDR3 is 18 residues. The germline gives CDR1 LGHDT, CDR2 YNNKEL (reference sequence). V was shortened by 0 bases and J by 1 base, with 16 bases between the two germline ends. CDR3 amino acids: CASSQDWYRVNAKNIQYF. The CDR3 bases are TGTGCCAGCAGCCAAGATTGGTACAGGGTAAACGCCAAAAACATTCAGTACTTC.

This clonotype showed up just a few times. This chain uses TRBV20-1 with TRBJ1-1, with TRBD1 matching over 7 bases. CDR1 DFQATT and CDR2 SNEGSKA come from the germline V gene (reference sequence). Germline trimming cut 6 bases from V and 10 bases from J; bases unmatched to any gene: 11. The CDR3 is made up of 12 amino acids. CDR3 DNA sequence: TGCAGTGCGCGCGACAGGGTTTGGGGAGCTTTCTTT. Residues: CSARDRVWGAFF.

The rearrangement links TRBV18 to TRBJ2-3; TRBD1 aligns across 9 bases. The V gene's germline CDR1 is KGHSH and CDR2 LQKENI. The CDR3 length is 16 residues. V dropped 3 bases and J dropped 3; count of bases not matched to a gene: 7. In DNA, the CDR3 is TGTGCCAGCTCACCCCCGACAGGGGGGGGGACAGATACGCAGTATTTT. It encodes CASSPPTGGGTDTQYF.

This clonotype was seen a few times. In DNA form, the CDR3 reads TGCAGTGCTAGAGTTTTGGGTCGTGAGACCCAGTACTTC. Translation gives CSARVLGRETQYF. This chain connects TRBV20-1 to TRBJ2-5; D call uncertain. V lost 1 base, J lost 5 bases, and 11 bases lay in between. Germline V gene data show CDR1 as DFQATT and CDR2 as SNEGSKA (reference sequence). The CDR3 contains 13 residues.

V gene TRBV12-3 or TRBV12-4 combines with J gene TRBJ1-2; D is perhaps TRBD1 (6 bases). V was shortened by 6 bases and J by 5 bases, with 10 bases between the two germline ends. This CDR3 is 12 amino acids long. The CDR3 DNA follows: TGTGCCAGCAGGCCGGACAGTTATGGCTACACCTTC. This codes for CASRPDSYGYTF.